The source of this T cell receptor (beta chain) is a study of T-cell reconstitution after alpha-beta-depleted transplantation in children. The study's findings and limits: After transplant, high TCRbeta diversity at day 60 in some patients arose from surviving recipient T cells and thymic progenitors. When one year had passed after transplant, most T-cell counts and diversity came from newly produced T cells. The origin of alpha-beta T cells about two months after transplant was reportedly several hundred expanded graft clones.

Using unique molecular identifiers, the investigators prepared the TCRbeta library. TCRdb passed the PCR reads through MiXCR, listing each CDR3 protein once. Of about 310,000 distinct CDR3 sequences listed, about a quarter are singletons. Germline V lookup: CDR1 SGHNT, CDR2 YENEEA. The CDR3 runs to 15 residues. Between the trimmed V and J ends, which lost 3 bases and 0 bases, there was a span of 9 bases. In regard to this clonotype: Its specificity is unknown. This CDR3 fails to terminate in the conserved phenylalanine or tryptophan, so it likely reflects a read error.

The V gene is TRBV11-3, the J gene TRBJ2-1; no definite D call. Sequencing used PBMCs, mostly from graft donor cells, obtained 180 days after TCRalphabeta/CD19-depleted stem cell transplant. The receptor's source is a male patient aged 5 to 17 who had a stem cell transplant for acute lymphoblastic leukemia, so the T cells may come from the graft donor. CDR3 amino acids: CASSFRYSSYNEQFL. In DNA form, the CDR3 reads TGTGCCAGCAGCTTTAGGTATAGCTCCTACAATGAGCAGTTCCTC.